This entry lists 32 T cell receptor beta chains sequenced from one sample in a study of cytomegalovirus exposure and HLA in healthy donors. PCR amplification relied on 60 Vbeta primers (plus 13 Jbeta primers). The method was immunoSEQ multiplex PCR; TCRdb's version includes in-frame clones alone and lacks a portion of them. The table counts around 150,000 clones; about 1.2% lies in the top ten. Source material: PBMCs. The receptors were sampled from a woman aged 60-75 years in good health and CMV-seronegative.

The chain has TRBV5-6 and TRBJ1-4; D uncertain. This CDR3 is 14 amino acids long. Trimming stripped 1 base from V and 7 bases from J, with 11 bases between. In germline, CDR1 is SGHDT, CDR2 YYEEEE. CDR3 nucleotides: TGTGCCAGCAGCTTGACGGGTTCACGTGAAAAACTGTTTTTT. Residues: CASSLTGSREKLFF. The variable domain in full, completed from reference TRBV5-6 and TRBJ1-4, reads DAGVTQSPTHLIKTRGQQVTLRCSPKSGHDTVSWYQQALGQGPQFIFQYYEEEERQRGNFPDRFSGHQFPNYSSELNVNALLLGDSALYLCASSLTGSREKLFFGSGTQLSVL.

The chain employs TRBV11-2 and TRBJ1-1; 9 bases match TRBD1. Germline CDR1 is SGHAT and CDR2 is FQNNGV. J lost 13 bases, V lost 2 bases, and 8 bases had no gene match. There are 13 residues in the CDR3. In DNA, the CDR3 is TGTGCCAGCAGCTTAACACAGGGGGCGAATGGTTTCTTT. Translating gives CASSLTQGANGFF.

This chain uses TRBV27 with TRBJ2-1; the match to TRBD2 covers 8 bases. This CDR3 is 15 amino acids long. The V gene end was trimmed by 2 bases and the J gene end by 0 bases; junction bases not matched to a gene: 0. Germline-derived CDR1 and CDR2 are MNHEY and SMNVEV (reference sequence). The CDR3 DNA follows: TGTGCCAGCAGTTTAGCGGGAGGCTCCTACAATGAGCAGTTCTTC. Translating gives CASSLAGGSYNEQFF.

The chain links TRBV10-1 to TRBJ2-2; D remains unclear. The CDR3 has 12 residues. V lost 10 bases and J lost 2, with 8 bases in between. Germline loops: CDR1 WNHNN, CDR2 SYGVQD (reference sequence). The CDR3 DNA follows: TGCGCCACCGGTCCAAACACCGGGGAGCTGTTTTTT. This translates into CATGPNTGELFF.

The rearrangement links TRBV18 to TRBJ2-2; D perhaps matches TRBD1 (5 bases). Trimming took 3 bases from V and 0 from J, leaving 14 bases between them. The CDR3 covers 17 residues. The V gene's germline CDR1 is KGHSH and CDR2 LQKENI. This CDR3 reads CASSPGPQESNTGELFF. As DNA, the CDR3 is TGTGCCAGCTCACCCGGGCCACAGGAATCGAACACCGGGGAGCTGTTTTTT.

The chain carries TRBV19 and TRBJ2-3; D might be TRBD2 (5 bases). This CDR3 is 13 amino acids long. Germline assignment: CDR1 LNHDA and CDR2 SQIVND (reference sequence). V was trimmed by 5 bases and J by 1 base, leaving 7 bases between them. The CDR3 DNA reads TGTGCCAGTAGTGGACTCGGCACAGATACGCAGTATTTT. This codes for CASSGLGTDTQYF. The variable domain in full, with the rest retrieved from reference TRBV19 and TRBJ2-3, is DGGITQSPKYLFRKEGQNVTLSCEQNLNHDAMYWYRQDPGQGLRLIYYSQIVNDFQKGDIAEGYSVSREKKESFPLTVTSAQKNPTAFYLCASSGLGTDTQYFGPGTRLTVL.

This chain connects TRBV7-2 to TRBJ2-7; D gene ambiguous. V shed 7 bases and J shed 0 bases, with 13 bases lying between them. The length of the CDR3 is 14 residues. Germline lookup yields CDR1 SGHTA and CDR2 FQGNSA. CDR3 coding DNA: TGTGCCAGCATCCCTCGGGTCTTCTCCTACGAGCAGTACTTC. It yields the protein CASIPRVFSYEQYF.

V usage is TRBV7-9 and J usage is TRBJ1-1; TRBD1 might be the D (5 bases). The germline CDR1 and CDR2 sequences are SEHNR and FQNEAQ (reference sequence). V gave up 5 bases and J gave up 4 bases, with 26 bases separating them. CDR3 length: 18 residues. As DNA, the CDR3 is TGTGCCAGCAGCCCCCCCGAGGGAGGGGCAGGCCGCCGCACTGAAGCTTTCTTT. Amino acid sequence: CASSPPEGGAGRRTEAFF.

The J gene is TRBJ1-1, the V gene TRBV10-3; TRBD1 matches 7 bases. This CDR3 is 14 amino acids long. Trimming at V came to 10 bases and at J to 1 base, leaving 9 bases not matched to a gene. Germline V gives CDR1 ENHRY, CDR2 SYGVKD. CDR3 coding DNA: TGTGCCAGCGTAGATGGGACAGCGAACACTGAAGCTTTCTTT. Translated: CASVDGTANTEAFF.

The V gene is TRBV5-4, the J gene TRBJ2-1, with 9 bases identical to TRBD2. The CDR3 is 16 residues long. V lost 0 bases and J lost 5; bases outside the gene matches: 6. CDR1 and CDR2 (germline): SGHNT, YYREEE (reference sequence). The CDR3 loop reads CASSLAPRGGDNEQFF. In DNA, the CDR3 is TGTGCCAGCAGCTTGGCCCCGCGGGGGGGGGACAATGAGCAGTTCTTC.

The chain has TRBV28 and TRBJ1-2; 9 positions agree with TRBD1. CDR1 and CDR2 from the germline V gene are MDHEN and SYDVKM. This CDR3 is built from 16 residues. The junction had 10 bases not matched to a gene; V was cut back by 6 bases and J by 2 bases. CDR3: CASSHQGGQGNYGYTF. CDR3 DNA: TGTGCCAGCAGCCACCAGGGGGGACAGGGAAACTATGGCTACACCTTC.

This rearrangement joins TRBV7-9 to TRBJ1-6; 10 bases match TRBD1. Looked up from germline, CDR1 is SEHNR and CDR2 is FQNEAQ (reference sequence). The length of the CDR3 is 14 residues. V lost 6 bases, J lost 8 bases, and 4 bases stayed unmatched. The chain's CDR3 is CASRPGQGYSPLHF. CDR3 nucleotide sequence: TGTGCCAGCAGGCCGGGACAGGGGTATTCACCCCTCCACTTT.

CDR3 DNA sequence: TGTGCCAGCAGCCAAGATCTCGGGCAGTACTTC. Translation: CASSQDLGQYF. The rearrangement joins TRBV14 to TRBJ2-7; no firm D call. CDR1 is SGHDN and CDR2 is FVKESK in the germline V gene. The ends were cut back, 0 bases at V and 9 bases at J, with 6 bases in the middle. The CDR3 sequence is 11 residues long.

This sequence joins TRBV19 and TRBJ1-5, with a possible D match to TRBD1 (6 bases). This CDR3 has 16 residues. The V end was cut by 5 bases, the J end by 4 bases, with 18 bases between. Germline CDR1 LNHDA, CDR2 SQIVND (reference sequence). The CDR3 coding sequence is TGTGCCAGTAGTCGGGGGGGGCAGGGGTGGAATCAGCCCCAGCATTTT. It is translated as CASSRGGQGWNQPQHF.

This sequence joins TRBV11-2 and TRBJ1-1, with 7 bases fitting TRBD1. The ends lost 4 bases at V and 5 bases at J; junction bases unmatched: 7. CDR3 length: 14 residues. Germline V gene sequence: CDR1 SGHAT, CDR2 FQNNGV. The CDR3 region is CASSWGRGQTEAFF. DNA of the CDR3: TGTGCCAGCAGCTGGGGAAGGGGGCAGACTGAAGCTTTCTTT.

V and J are TRBV5-1 and TRBJ1-4; 7 bases are a match to TRBD1. Germline V gene sequence: CDR1 SGHRS, CDR2 YFSETQ. With V trimmed by 4 bases and J by 1 base, 7 bases remained unmatched. The CDR3 runs 16 residues. CDR3 protein: CASSQDRVGTNEKLFF. The CDR3 DNA sequence: TGCGCCAGCAGCCAAGACAGGGTGGGAACTAATGAAAAACTGTTTTTT.

V is TRBV7-9 and J is TRBJ1-5, with 8 bases fitting TRBD1. After removal of 5 bases from V and 3 bases from J, the junction contained 6 bases not matched to a gene. Germline CDR1 is SEHNR and CDR2 is FQNEAQ (reference sequence). CDR3 length: 15 amino acids. CDR3 nucleotides: TGTGCCAGCAGCGCCGGACAGGGAACCAATCAGCCCCAGCATTTT. Translation: CASSAGQGTNQPQHF.

The chain recombines TRBV9 with TRBJ1-5; 9 nucleotides line up with TRBD1. This CDR3 has 15 residues. Germline V gives CDR1 SGDLS, CDR2 YYNGEE. V gave up 3 bases and J gave up 4 bases; unmatched junction bases: 5. The CDR3 DNA is TGTGCCAGCAGCGGACCGGGACAGGGTAATCAGCCCCAGCATTTT. Translation: CASSGPGQGNQPQHF.

The CDR3 protein is CASSGHNMNTEAFF. DNA for the CDR3: TGTGCCAGTAGTGGACATAACATGAACACTGAAGCTTTCTTT. The chain couples TRBV19 to TRBJ1-1; tentative D call: TRBD1 (5 bases). This CDR3 spans 14 amino acids. V lost 5 bases to trimming and J lost 0 bases, with 10 bases between them. The germline V gene encodes CDR1 LNHDA and CDR2 SQIVND (reference sequence).

The rearrangement links TRBV18 to TRBJ1-5; TRBD1 might be the D (6 bases). Germline lookup yields CDR1 KGHSH and CDR2 LQKENI. The V gene lost 2 bases and the J gene lost 7 bases, with 12 bases spanning the gap. CDR3 length equals 14 residues. CDR3 nucleotides: TGTGCCAGCTCACCAGTACAGGGAAGACAGCCCCAGCATTTT. Its translation is CASSPVQGRQPQHF.

The rearrangement joins TRBV15 to TRBJ2-5; D remains unclear. The end of the DNA aligns better with TRBJ2-7, so the J call may be wrong. CDR1 and CDR2 from the germline V gene are LNHNV and YYDKDF (reference sequence). The CDR3 is 12 residues long. CDR3: CATSRDTYEQYF. In DNA, the CDR3 is TGTGCCACCAGCAGAGACACCTACGAGCAGTACTTC.

The CDR3 coding sequence is TGTGCCAGCAGCCTAAGGAGGGGCTATGGCTACACCTTC. This translates into CASSLRRGYGYTF. The chain joins TRBV7-8 to TRBJ1-2, with TRBD1 as a possible D gene (5 bases). Trimming removed 5 bases at V and 4 bases at J, with 11 bases between. The germline CDR1 and CDR2 sequences are SGHVS and FQNEAQ. The CDR3 runs 13 residues.

V gene TRBV7-9 combines with J gene TRBJ2-5, with 8 bases matching TRBD2. Germline trimming cut 1 base from V and 7 bases from J; bases unmatched to any gene: 11. The CDR3 runs 16 residues. The germline V gene encodes CDR1 SEHNR and CDR2 FQNEAQ (reference sequence). In nucleotides, the CDR3 is TGTGCCAGCAGCTTAGACGGCGGGAGGTCGCGAGGGACCCAGTACTTC. Translating it yields CASSLDGGRSRGTQYF. The full variable domain, rest sourced from reference TRBV7-9 and TRBJ2-5, is DTGVSQNPRHKITKRGQNVTFRCDPISEHNRLYWYRQTLGQGPEFLTYFQNEAQLEKSRLLSDRFSAERPKGSFSTLEIQRTEQGDSAMYLCASSLDGGRSRGTQYFGPGTRLLVL.

The chain has TRBV6-1 and TRBJ1-1, with D possibly TRBD1 on 5 matching bases. V lost 10 bases and J lost 4, with 16 bases in between. CDR3 size: 13 residues. Germline assignment: CDR1 MNHNS and CDR2 SASEGT. This chain's CDR3 is CAISQGGGTEAFF. For the CDR3, the DNA is TGTGCCATTTCTCAGGGAGGAGGCACTGAAGCTTTCTTT.

The rearrangement joins TRBV6-1 to TRBJ1-1, with D possibly matching TRBD1 (6 bases). Germline CDR1 MNHNS, CDR2 SASEGT. V gave up 7 bases and J gave up 3 bases, with 18 bases separating them. The CDR3 loop spans 15 amino acids. In nucleotides, the CDR3 is TGTGCCAGCATTTCATCAGGGGCTGGCGACACTGAAGCTTTCTTT. This sequence encodes CASISSGAGDTEAFF.

The chain is built from TRBV7-6 and TRBJ1-4; 7 bases align to TRBD1. Germline CDR1 reads SGHVS; CDR2 reads FNYEAQ. The ends lost 5 bases at V and 8 bases at J; junction bases unmatched: 5. This CDR3 is 13 amino acids long. The CDR3 DNA reads TGTGCCAGCAGCCCGGGGACAGCAGAAAAACTGTTTTTT. Translated, it gives CASSPGTAEKLFF.

The chain has TRBV10-3 and TRBJ2-1, with 7 bases lining up with TRBD2. The CDR3 runs 16 residues. Germline values: CDR1 ENHRY, CDR2 SYGVKD. The V and J ends lost 1 base and 7 bases, in that order; junction bases with no gene match: 10. The CDR3 DNA reads TGTGCCATCAGTGAGTGGGGGGGGGTTCTAGGGAATGAGCAGTTCTTC. The encoded protein is CAISEWGGVLGNEQFF.

CDR3: CASSYRTGDEQFF. As DNA, the CDR3 is TGTGCCAGCAGCTACCGGACAGGTGATGAGCAGTTCTTC. This sequence joins TRBV7-2 and TRBJ2-1, with TRBD1 identical over 7 bases. Germline V lookup: CDR1 SGHTA, CDR2 FQGNSA. The V gene end was trimmed by 4 bases and the J gene end by 8 bases; junction bases not matched to a gene: 5. The CDR3 extends over 13 amino acids.

The chain uses TRBV6-1 and TRBJ1-2; 7 nucleotides line up with TRBD1. V lost 10 bases and J lost 1; bases outside the gene matches: 12. This CDR3 region has 15 residues. Germline loops: CDR1 MNHNS, CDR2 SASEGT. Written as DNA, the CDR3 is TGTGCCACCAACCGAGGACAGGTCCTTAACTATGGCTACACCTTC. It is translated as CATNRGQVLNYGYTF.

This chain links TRBV5-4 with TRBJ1-2; possible D gene TRBD1, 5 bases. V dropped 2 bases and J dropped 11 bases, with 13 bases sitting between them. The CDR3 sequence is 12 residues long. Germline assignment: CDR1 SGHNT and CDR2 YYREEE (reference sequence). The CDR3 sequence is CASSFGVGGYTF. The CDR3 DNA sequence: TGTGCCAGCAGCTTCGGCGTGGGGGGTTACACCTTC.

The genes are TRBV19 and TRBJ1-1; 7 positions match TRBD1. Germline V gives CDR1 LNHDA, CDR2 SQIVND (reference sequence). The V and J ends lost 5 bases and 1 base, in that order; junction bases with no gene match: 10. The CDR3 consists of 16 residues. In DNA, the CDR3 is TGTGCCAGTAGTCCCTATGGGGACAGTCCGAACACTGAAGCTTTCTTT. Translating gives CASSPYGDSPNTEAFF.

The genes are TRBV7-3 and TRBJ2-2; TRBD2 matches 8 bases. The CDR3 is made up of 16 amino acids. With V trimmed by 1 base and J by 6 bases, 7 bases remained unmatched. Germline V gene data show CDR1 as SGHTA and CDR2 as FQGTGA. CDR3 sequence (DNA): TGTGCCAGCAGCTTAAGGGTCGGGAGGGCCGCCGGGGAGCTGTTTTTT. Translation: CASSLRVGRAAGELFF.